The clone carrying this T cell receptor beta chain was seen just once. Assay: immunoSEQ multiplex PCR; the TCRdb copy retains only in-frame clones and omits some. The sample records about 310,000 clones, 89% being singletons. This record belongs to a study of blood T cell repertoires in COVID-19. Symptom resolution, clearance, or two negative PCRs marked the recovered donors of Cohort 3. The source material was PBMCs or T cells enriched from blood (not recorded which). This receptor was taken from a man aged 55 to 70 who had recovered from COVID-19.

The CDR3 DNA is TGTGCCAGCTCACGGGTGGGGACAGGGGGCGCACAGGGCAATCAGCCCCAGCATTTT. Translated, it gives CASSRVGTGGAQGNQPQHF. The chain has TRBV18 and TRBJ1-5, with 12 positions matching TRBD1. CDR1 is KGHSH and CDR2 is LQKENI in the germline V gene. The CDR3 has 19 residues. The ends lost 4 bases at V and 2 bases at J; junction bases unmatched: 12.